The 7 T cell receptor beta chains in this list originate from one sample, sequenced in a study of T cells expressing NK-cell markers. TCRdb re-called the 5' RACE reads and catalogs CDR3 proteins one per entry, DNA excluded. The repertoire table contains 140,000 to 150,000 distinct CDR3 sequences. The specimen was blood T cells: a sorted CD56 or NKG2C T cell subset, CD4+ or CD8+ T cells, or bulk PBMC T cells (not recorded which). The receptors were gathered from a man in his late teens or twenties in good health.

The CDR3 loop is CASSSLAGQHTDTQYF. The gene calls are TRBV27 and TRBJ2-3; TCRdb outputs TRBD2, but without DNA this stays unchecked. This CDR3 comprises 16 residues. Germline V gene lookup returns CDR1 MNHEY and CDR2 SMNVEV (reference sequence).

The chain joins TRBV6-4 to TRBJ2-1; the TCRdb D gene call, TRBD1, has no DNA to confirm it. This CDR3 is 14 amino acids long. CDR1 is MRHNA, CDR2 SNTAGT, per germline. CDR3 in amino acids: CASSGTGGAGEQFF.

This CDR3 is CASSLEGQGAEAPCIEQFF. The rearrangement links TRBV7-4 to TRBJ2-1; TCRdb's D gene call, TRBD1, goes unchecked for lack of DNA. Per the germline V gene, CDR1 is SGHVT and CDR2 is SQSDAQ. The CDR3 totals 19 residues.

The CDR3 spells CASSAEPGLIYNEQFF. The V gene is TRBV9, the J gene TRBJ2-1; without DNA, the TCRdb call of TRBD2 cannot be checked. CDR1 is SGDLS and CDR2 is YYNGEE in the germline V gene. This CDR3 has 16 residues.

This chain's CDR3 is CSVREGNGEQFF. The chain has TRBV29-1 and TRBJ2-1; the TRBD2 assignment by TCRdb is unverifiable without DNA. CDR3 length: 12 amino acids. The germline V gene has CDR1 SQVTM and CDR2 ANQGSEA.

The V and J genes are TRBV6-1 and TRBJ1-2; TCRdb reports TRBD1, a call that lacks DNA to check it against. Germline CDR1 MNHNS, CDR2 SASEGT. The CDR3 runs to 14 residues. The CDR3 region is CASRLTGTDYGYTF.

The genes are TRBV12-3 or TRBV12-4 and TRBJ2-2; checking the TCRdb D call of TRBD1 is not possible without DNA. This CDR3 is 15 amino acids long. CDR3 residues: CASSFEGAATGELFF.